These 6 T cell receptor beta chains came from one sample sequenced in a study of control samples from healthy donors and cancer patients. Measured with immunoSEQ multiplex PCR; TCRdb has only the in-frame clones, and not every one. The table lists 60,000 to 75,000 clones, 65% to 90% of them singletons. Sequencing used blood. The receptors derive from a man between 35 and 55 years old in good health.

The chain combines TRBV28 with TRBJ2-5, with D perhaps being TRBD1 or TRBD2 (5 bases each). The CDR3 loop spans 15 amino acids. Germline V gene sequence: CDR1 MDHEN, CDR2 SYDVKM. Trimming removed 2 bases at V and 4 bases at J, with 14 bases between. The CDR3 protein is CASSLAGTGPETQYF. The CDR3 DNA sequence: TGTGCCAGCAGTTTAGCAGGGACGGGTCCAGAGACCCAGTACTTC.

The J gene is TRBJ2-7, the V gene TRBV7-8; 7 nucleotides agree with TRBD1. The CDR3 totals 16 residues. The germline CDR1 and CDR2 sequences are SGHVS and FQNEAQ. With 2 bases clipped from V and 2 bases from J, the junction kept 9 bases outside the gene matches. This CDR3 reads CASSLFFRDSPYEQYF. The CDR3 bases are TGTGCCAGCAGCTTATTTTTTAGGGACAGCCCCTACGAGCAGTACTTC.

The CDR3 DNA reads as TGTGCCAGCAGCTTGGATAGGGCGCGTACTGAAGCTTTCTTT. It encodes CASSLDRARTEAFF. The rearrangement joins TRBV7-9 to TRBJ1-1; the D is unclear. Germline V CDR1 and CDR2: SEHNR, FQNEAQ (reference sequence). V lost 3 bases, J lost 5 bases, and 13 bases lay in between. The CDR3 is 14 amino acids.

This chain links TRBV9 with TRBJ2-1; D ambiguous. Trimming removed 4 bases from V and 0 bases from J, with 14 bases in between. Germline-derived CDR1 and CDR2 are SGDLS and YYNGEE. CDR3 length equals 16 residues. CDR3 in amino acids: CASSPSADHSYNEQFF. The CDR3 nucleotides read TGTGCCAGCAGCCCCTCGGCGGACCACTCCTACAATGAGCAGTTCTTC.

The chain recombines TRBV11-3 with TRBJ1-6; D may be TRBD1 (5 bases). The germline CDR1 and CDR2 sequences are SGHNT and YENEEA. The CDR3 covers 17 residues. V was clipped by 6 bases and J by 0 bases, with 15 bases between them. This chain's CDR3 is CASRDKAGSSYNSPLHF. In nucleotides, the CDR3 is TGTGCCAGCAGGGACAAGGCAGGGAGCTCCTATAATTCACCCCTCCACTTT.

The gene calls are TRBV6-5 and TRBJ1-2; D not certain. With 7 bases removed from V and 8 bases from J, the gap between germline ends came to 14 bases. The CDR3 sequence is 12 residues long. Germline CDR1 MNHEY, CDR2 SVGAGI. The DNA of the CDR3 is TGTGCCAGCAACTCCGCCATCTGGGGCTACACCTTC. Translated: CASNSAIWGYTF.